The 32 T cell receptor beta chains presented below share a single source sample, sequenced in a study of cytomegalovirus exposure and HLA in healthy donors. PCR was performed using 60 Vbeta and 13 Jbeta primers. Clones were sequenced by immunoSEQ multiplex PCR, and TCRdb holds only the in-frame ones, with some missing. The repertoire has fewer than 150,000 clones, over 80% of them found once; the top ten carry approximately 0.22%. Material for sequencing was PBMCs. The origin of the receptors is a man in his forties or fifties in good health and CMV-seronegative.

The CDR3 here is CASSDDVLAGFNEQFF. DNA of the CDR3: TGTGCCAGCAGTGACGACGTACTAGCGGGATTTAATGAGCAGTTCTTC. The J gene is TRBJ2-1, the V gene TRBV6-4, with 10 bases aligning to TRBD2. J lost 7 bases, V lost 2 bases, and 8 bases had no gene match. In germline, CDR1 is MRHNA, CDR2 SNTAGT. The CDR3 runs 16 residues.

J is TRBJ1-1 and V is TRBV6-4; no reliable D call. Trimming pared 5 bases from V and 4 bases from J, leaving 11 bases between. This CDR3 has 13 residues. Germline values: CDR1 MRHNA, CDR2 SNTAGT. As DNA, the CDR3 is TGTGCCAGCAGTCTGACACTCGGCACTGAAGCTTTCTTT. This gives the protein CASSLTLGTEAFF.

The V gene is TRBV18, the J gene TRBJ2-5, with 10 bases that match TRBD2. The germline V gene has CDR1 KGHSH and CDR2 LQKENI. The CDR3 length is 17 residues. V gave up 0 bases and J gave up 1 base; unmatched junction bases: 5. CDR3 DNA: TGTGCCAGCTCACCACCGGGAATAGCGGGAGGCCAAGAGACCCAGTACTTC. As protein: CASSPPGIAGGQETQYF.

V and J are TRBV29-1 and TRBJ2-2; 9 nucleotides match TRBD1. V lost 4 bases and J lost 0; bases outside the gene matches: 3. CDR3 length equals 15 residues. Germline-derived CDR1 and CDR2 are SQVTM and ANQGSEA. DNA of the CDR3: TGCAGCGTTGCGGGACAGGGCGCGAACACCGGGGAGCTGTTTTTT. Translation: CSVAGQGANTGELFF.

This rearrangement joins TRBV5-4 to TRBJ2-3; weak D call: TRBD2 (5 bases). Germline CDR1 reads SGHNT; CDR2 reads YYREEE (reference sequence). With 2 bases removed from V and 3 bases from J, the gap between germline ends came to 10 bases. The length of the CDR3 is 14 residues. The CDR3 region is CASSFNPGTDTQYF. The CDR3 DNA sequence: TGTGCCAGCAGCTTTAACCCGGGGACAGATACGCAGTATTTT.

The CDR3 here is CASSLLAGARVSYEQYF. In nucleotides, the CDR3 is TGCGCCAGCAGCCTCCTGGCAGGGGCGCGTGTATCCTACGAGCAGTACTTC. The chain combines TRBV4-1 with TRBJ2-7, with D perhaps TRBD1 (6 bases). CDR1 is MGHRA and CDR2 is YSYEKL in the germline V gene. Trimming took 4 bases from V and 1 from J, leaving 20 bases between them. The CDR3 loop spans 17 amino acids.

The chain carries TRBV5-4 and TRBJ2-3; 7 bases match TRBD2. The V gene's germline CDR1 is SGHNT and CDR2 YYREEE (reference sequence). There are 15 residues in the CDR3. Trimming cost V 3 bases and J 6 bases; bases outside gene matches: 10. CDR3 region: CASSSHGLGDDTQYF. The DNA for the CDR3 is TGTGCCAGCAGCTCTCACGGACTAGGGGATGATACGCAGTATTTT.

This clone turned up a few times. The chain joins TRBV7-2 to TRBJ2-7; D is ambiguous. CDR1 is SGHTA, CDR2 FQGNSA, per germline. Trimming took off 1 base at V and 3 bases at J, with 10 bases between the two ends. The CDR3 is 14 amino acids. CDR3 region: CASSLVNQIYEQYF. The CDR3 region has the DNA TGTGCCAGCAGCTTAGTTAATCAGATCTACGAGCAGTACTTC. Looking up the rest from reference TRBV7-2 and TRBJ2-7 gives the full variable domain: GAGVSQSPSNKVTEKGKDVELRCDPISGHTALYWYRQSLGQGLEFLIYFQGNSAPDKSGLPSDRFSAERTGGSVSTLTIQRTQQEDSAVYLCASSLVNQIYEQYFGPGTRLTVT.

The chain joins TRBV5-1 to TRBJ2-1; 11 bases line up with TRBD2. The CDR3 is made up of 15 amino acids. Germline assignment: CDR1 SGHRS and CDR2 YFSETQ. After removal of 0 bases from V and 9 bases from J, the junction contained 5 bases not matched to a gene. In DNA, the CDR3 is TGCGCCAGCAGCTTGGCGACTAGCGGGGTTGGTGAGCAGTTCTTC. Amino acids: CASSLATSGVGEQFF.

V usage is TRBV18 and J usage is TRBJ2-7; 8 bases align to TRBD2. Per germline, CDR1 KGHSH and CDR2 LQKENI. The CDR3 sequence is 15 residues long. Germline trimming cut 3 bases from V and 6 bases from J; bases unmatched to any gene: 10. CDR3 DNA: TGTGCCAGCTCACCCATTGCCGGGACTAGACTCGAGCAGTACTTC. It translates to CASSPIAGTRLEQYF.

This clone was detected a few times. The rearrangement uses TRBV7-9 and TRBJ2-7; D is uncertain. The CDR3 has 15 amino acids. Germline-derived CDR1 and CDR2 are SEHNR and FQNEAQ (reference sequence). V lost 6 bases and J lost 2, with 17 bases in between. CDR3 in DNA: TGTGCCAGCAGTTCAGGTCCGGTTCCTCCCTACGAGCAGTACTTC. This translates into CASSSGPVPPYEQYF.

Concerning this clone: An end of the junction does not agree with germline; a read error may underlie this. The rearrangement joins TRBV2 to TRBJ2-7; 8 nucleotides agree with TRBD1. This CDR3 has 13 amino acids. Germline lookup yields CDR1 SNHLY and CDR2 FYNNEI. CDR3 sequence (DNA): TGTGTCAGCAGTTCTACAGGGGGCTACGAGCAGTACTTC. This translates into CVSSSTGGYEQYF.

The chain has TRBV10-3 and TRBJ2-1, with 11 nucleotides matching TRBD2. CDR3 length: 20 amino acids. The trim removed 6 bases at V and 0 bases at J, leaving 16 bases unmatched. Germline values: CDR1 ENHRY, CDR2 SYGVKD. CDR3 coding DNA: TGTGCCATCAGGAGCCCTAGCGGACTAGCGGGCCCGAGCTCCTACAATGAGCAGTTCTTC. Translating it yields CAIRSPSGLAGPSSYNEQFF.

The J gene is TRBJ2-7, the V gene TRBV5-4; 7 bases align to TRBD1. CDR3 length: 16 amino acids. V lost 5 bases and J lost 6; bases outside the gene matches: 17. The germline CDR1 and CDR2 sequences are SGHNT and YYREEE (reference sequence). CDR3 residues: CASSLDPRQGLSEQYF. The CDR3 DNA reads TGTGCCAGCAGTCTTGACCCGAGACAGGGTCTTTCCGAGCAGTACTTC.

This rearrangement joins TRBV27 to TRBJ2-1; tentative D call: TRBD2 (5 bases). The CDR3 length is 15 residues. Germline V gene sequence: CDR1 MNHEY, CDR2 SMNVEV (reference sequence). The ends were cut back, 5 bases at V and 0 bases at J, with 11 bases in the middle. The CDR3 region has the DNA TGTGCCAGCAGTCCAAACGGGAACTCCTACAATGAGCAGTTCTTC. Amino acids: CASSPNGNSYNEQFF.

The chain recombines TRBV2 with TRBJ1-1; D unresolved. V lost 10 bases and J 0 bases, leaving 6 bases between the germline ends. The CDR3 is made up of 11 amino acids. Germline CDR1 reads SNHLY; CDR2 reads FYNNEI. CDR3 amino acids: CATHVNTEAFF. CDR3 coding DNA: TGTGCCACCCATGTGAACACTGAAGCTTTCTTT.

This chain joins TRBV15 and TRBJ2-1; 8 bases line up with TRBD2. Trimming took 4 bases from V and 4 from J; bases not matched to a gene: 15. This CDR3 spans 18 amino acids. The V gene's germline CDR1 is LNHNV and CDR2 YYDKDF (reference sequence). CDR3 DNA sequence: TGTGCCACCAGCACACGGTGGGCATTAGCGGGGCCGTACAATGAGCAGTTCTTC. Translated: CATSTRWALAGPYNEQFF.

The V call is TRBV28, the J call TRBJ2-7; 10 nucleotides line up with TRBD2. The length of the CDR3 is 16 residues. Losses at the gene ends were 6 bases for V and 2 bases for J; bases not matched to a gene: 10. The germline V gene has CDR1 MDHEN and CDR2 SYDVKM. The CDR3, as DNA: TGTGCCAGCAGCCGTCGGGGGACTAGCGTTCCCTACGAGCAGTACTTC. As protein: CASSRRGTSVPYEQYF.

The V gene is TRBV27, the J gene TRBJ2-1; 14 nucleotides agree with TRBD2. The CDR3 covers 15 residues. Germline V gene sequence: CDR1 MNHEY, CDR2 SMNVEV (reference sequence). J lost 9 bases, V lost 3 bases, and 4 bases had no gene match. This CDR3 reads CASSFGLAGGAEQFF. CDR3 coding DNA: TGTGCCAGCAGTTTTGGACTAGCGGGAGGAGCTGAGCAGTTCTTC.

V usage is TRBV29-1 and J usage is TRBJ2-5; 8 nucleotides match TRBD2. The J call may not be correct, given that the DNA end is closer to TRBJ2-7. CDR1 is SQVTM, CDR2 ANQGSEA, per germline. This CDR3 spans 13 amino acids. As DNA, the CDR3 is TGCAGCGTTCAGGGACTAGGGAACTACGAGCAGTACTTC. It translates to CSVQGLGNYEQYF.

The chain links TRBV19 to TRBJ2-1; tentative D call: TRBD2 (5 bases). Germline lookup yields CDR1 LNHDA and CDR2 SQIVND (reference sequence). The CDR3 spans 16 residues. Trimming took 3 bases from V and 5 from J, leaving 17 bases between them. The CDR3 DNA is TGTGCCAGTAGTATCAAGACGCCTCGGGGTGACAATGAGCAGTTCTTC. As protein: CASSIKTPRGDNEQFF.

This chain links TRBV5-1 with TRBJ2-3; D is perhaps TRBD2 (6 bases). The CDR3 extends over 16 amino acids. The V and J ends lost 6 bases and 2 bases respectively, with 19 bases between them. CDR1 is SGHRS, CDR2 YFSETQ, per germline. The CDR3 DNA reads as TGCGCCAGCATGTTAGGAGGGACGGATAACACAGATACGCAGTATTTT. Protein: CASMLGGTDNTDTQYF.

A few counts support this clone. The CDR3 reads CASSEQQGGGYGYTF. The CDR3 nucleotides are TGTGCCAGTAGTGAACAACAGGGAGGGGGCTATGGCTACACCTTC. This rearrangement joins TRBV19 to TRBJ1-2; D possibly corresponds to TRBD1 (6 bases). There are 15 residues in the CDR3. CDR1 and CDR2 (germline): LNHDA, SQIVND (reference sequence). The V end lost 5 bases, the J end lost 4 bases, and 17 bases lay between the germline ends.

The chain is built from TRBV19 and TRBJ2-2; 8 nucleotides agree with TRBD1. This CDR3 region has 14 residues. Germline V lookup: CDR1 LNHDA, CDR2 SQIVND (reference sequence). V shed 7 bases, J shed 5 bases, and the junction held 6 bases outside the gene matches. The CDR3 DNA reads TGTGCCAGTAAACAGGGGGTCAATACCGGGGAGCTGTTTTTT. As protein: CASKQGVNTGELFF.

This chain uses TRBV6-5 with TRBJ1-4; 11 bases match TRBD1. The CDR3 is 14 residues long. CDR1 and CDR2 from the germline V gene are MNHEY and SVGAGI. Unmatched junction bases numbered 4, after V lost 3 bases and J lost 10 bases. CDR3 in amino acids: CASSYTGTGGKLFF. In nucleotides, the CDR3 is TGTGCCAGCAGTTATACCGGGACAGGGGGAAAACTGTTTTTT.

The chain recombines TRBV9 with TRBJ2-2; the D is unclear. This CDR3 is 16 amino acids long. The V and J ends lost 0 bases and 3 bases respectively, with 12 bases between them. The germline V gene has CDR1 SGDLS and CDR2 YYNGEE. CDR3 amino acids: CASSVGAGSYTGELFF. The CDR3 nucleotides read TGTGCCAGCAGCGTAGGAGCAGGTTCGTACACCGGGGAGCTGTTTTTT.

The J gene is TRBJ2-1, the V gene TRBV6-5, with 10 bases matching TRBD2. Germline V gives CDR1 MNHEY, CDR2 SVGAGI. The CDR3 sequence is 16 residues long. With V trimmed by 2 bases and J by 10 bases, 11 bases remained unmatched. The CDR3: CASSYLSSGGTREQFF. DNA for the CDR3: TGTGCCAGCAGTTACCTATCTAGCGGGGGTACACGGGAGCAGTTCTTC.

This chain connects TRBV7-2 to TRBJ2-7, with TRBD1 matching 9 bases. Germline V gene data show CDR1 as SGHTA and CDR2 as FQGNSA. The V and J ends lost 5 bases and 2 bases, in that order; junction bases with no gene match: 4. The CDR3 length is 14 residues. The CDR3 DNA is TGTGCCAGCAGCGCGGGACAGGGACCCTACGAGCAGTACTTC. The encoded protein is CASSAGQGPYEQYF.

The CDR3 loop is CAISESWLAGAKDTQYF. The DNA for the CDR3 is TGTGCCATCAGTGAGTCGTGGCTAGCGGGAGCGAAAGATACGCAGTATTTT. The rearrangement joins TRBV10-3 to TRBJ2-3; 10 positions match TRBD2. The CDR3 covers 17 residues. Germline values: CDR1 ENHRY, CDR2 SYGVKD. V shed 0 bases, J shed 5 bases, and the junction held 8 bases outside the gene matches.

V gene TRBV7-9 combines with J gene TRBJ2-1; 10 nucleotides line up with TRBD2. CDR1 and CDR2 from the germline V gene are SEHNR and FQNEAQ (reference sequence). The CDR3 loop spans 15 amino acids. Unmatched junction bases numbered 6, after V lost 2 bases and J lost 8 bases. In nucleotides, the CDR3 is TGTGCCAGCAGCTTATACTTAGCGGGGGGCGATGAGCAGTTCTTC. This codes for CASSLYLAGGDEQFF.

The rearrangement links TRBV6-5 to TRBJ2-5; a possible D gene is TRBD1 (6 bases). V gave up 2 bases and J gave up 1 base, with 8 bases separating them. The CDR3 runs to 14 residues. The germline gives CDR1 MNHEY, CDR2 SVGAGI. The CDR3 DNA sequence: TGTGCCAGCAGTTACGGCAGGGGCCAAGAGACCCAGTACTTC. Translated, it gives CASSYGRGQETQYF.

The chain recombines TRBV6-1 with TRBJ1-1; the D gene is possibly TRBD1 (5 bases). The CDR3 extends over 15 amino acids. V was cut by 2 bases and J by 10 bases, with 20 bases left in between. Germline loops: CDR1 MNHNS, CDR2 SASEGT. The CDR3 spells CASSERPGGGGRAFF. CDR3 in DNA: TGTGCCAGCAGTGAAAGGCCTGGCGGGGGGGGTAGAGCTTTCTTT.